The rows below give T cell receptor beta chains drawn from one sample of a study of identical twins. TCRdb reprocessed the 5' RACE reads with MiXCR, giving one entry per CDR3 protein. The data contain 450,000 to 650,000 distinct CDR3 sequences, 7.5% to 10% of them singletons. In addition, the sample was reused for a study of yellow fever vaccine responses in identical twins.

The sequencing input was PBMCs. These receptors were taken from a woman younger than 30 in good health. CDR3s leave out the opening cysteine and the closing phenylalanine or tryptophan. Fields, in order: clone size, D gene, J gene, V gene, CDR3 protein. The D gene is left open where the match is weak. Expanded clones are given a class, and other clones once, few, many or no size at all.

>few|NA|TRBJ1-6|TRBV7-2
ASSRPGLINSPLH
>many|NA|TRBJ2-1|TRBV4-2
ASSHEDRDNNEQF
>NA|NA|TRBJ2-7|TRBV18
ASSPALEYEQY
>few|TRBD1|TRBJ1-6|TRBV6-2/TRBV6-3
ASSSRDRDSPLH
>few|TRBD1|TRBJ1-1|TRBV29-1
SVRTGGNTEAF
>NA|NA|TRBJ1-1|TRBV7-9
ASSLMTDHTEAF
>many|NA|TRBJ2-5|TRBV12-3/TRBV12-4
ASSFSSGPAETQY
>many|TRBD1|TRBJ2-2|TRBV3-1
ASSHRDRNTGELF
>few|NA|TRBJ1-1|TRBV7-2
ASSKRHPTVEETEAF
>few|NA|TRBJ2-3|TRBV20-1
SAPEDRDTQY
>NA|NA|TRBJ2-2|TRBV27
ARSLRGVTGELF
>few|TRBD2|TRBJ2-3|TRBV7-2
ASSGGRFSTDTQY
>many|NA|TRBJ2-3|TRBV12-3/TRBV12-4
ASSLDLQGRSGDTQY
>many|NA|TRBJ1-2|TRBV21-1
ASSKVVPMGYGYT
>NA|TRBD2|TRBJ2-7|TRBV12-3/TRBV12-4
ARGCGGQTYEQY
>many|NA|TRBJ2-4|TRBV21-1
ASTNWDGLQY
>NA|TRBD2|TRBJ2-1|TRBV14
ASSPRGGPYNEQF
>NA|NA|TRBJ2-7|TRBV7-9
ASSLALGVSPHEQY
>NA|TRBD1|TRBJ2-5|TRBV12-3/TRBV12-4
ASSTPTGGSETQY
>NA|NA|TRBJ1-2|TRBV20-1
SASFAGAKGYT
>few|TRBD2|TRBJ2-1|TRBV9
ASSPLFLFPGAGGYNEQF
>few|NA|TRBJ2-7|TRBV5-1
ASSLEDNHYEQY
>NA|NA|TRBJ2-1|TRBV4-3
APTVRDVMSHEQF
>few|TRBD2|TRBJ2-3|TRBV7-3
ASSLWEASGGYTQY
>many|TRBD2|TRBJ2-3|TRBV12-3/TRBV12-4
ASSLGFRGGDTQY
>few|NA|TRBJ2-5|TRBV7-7
ASSLDPGDQETQY
>few|NA|TRBJ2-7|TRBV18
ASSPRSETYEQY
>few|TRBD2|TRBJ2-2|TRBV19
ATQGLAGVYTGELF
>few|NA|TRBJ2-7|TRBV5-1
ASSLRSAATSNFYEQY
>NA|TRBD2|TRBJ2-7|TRBV2
ASSESEASGRGGEQY
>few|NA|TRBJ2-6|TRBV12-3/TRBV12-4
ASSVGGSGANVLT
>NA|TRBD1|TRBJ1-2|TRBV15
ATSRDWGDRTIHGYT
>many|NA|TRBJ2-4|TRBV7-2
ASSFVRVQY
>many|TRBD1|TRBJ2-1|TRBV11-1
ASSLGRGLPLSSYNEQF
>few|NA|TRBJ2-7|TRBV18
ASSPGQGETYEQY
>many|NA|TRBJ1-1|TRBV5-1
ASSLAGNTEAF
>many|TRBD1|TRBJ2-7|TRBV3-1
ASSQVGTGFEQY
>few|NA|TRBJ1-2|TRBV7-9
ASIPMGGLNYGYT
>few|NA|TRBJ2-2|TRBV7-8
ASSFISGDTGELF
>NA|NA|TRBJ1-1|TRBV4-1
ASSHSGRGTNTEAF
>few|NA|TRBJ2-7|TRBV5-6
ASSLLEGKYEQY
>NA|TRBD1|TRBJ1-1|TRBV20-1
SARVTGGATEAF
>many|NA|TRBJ2-7|TRBV29-1
SVEDLGSYEQY
>many|TRBD2|TRBJ2-3|TRBV7-2
ASSLGLAGGPADTQY
>many|NA|TRBJ2-3|TRBV12-3/TRBV12-4
ASSFGSLDTQY
>NA|TRBD2|TRBJ2-1|TRBV29-1
SPWTSGRPRNEQF
>many|NA|TRBJ1-4|TRBV25-1
ASASGIENEKLF
>NA|TRBD1|TRBJ2-6|TRBV4-2
ASSQNPGQGAGGANVLT
>NA|TRBD1|TRBJ2-7|TRBV11-1
ARGATDRGEQY
>many|NA|TRBJ2-5|TRBV29-1
SVLHGGAETQY
>few|NA|TRBJ2-5|TRBV6-5
ASSYQNTPGARGETQY
>NA|NA|TRBJ1-6|TRBV5-1
ASSLGPSQGSPLH
>many|TRBD2|TRBJ2-3|TRBV5-6
ASSFSERGSTDTQY
>many|NA|TRBJ2-7|TRBV5-5
ASRSRAYEQY
>NA|TRBD1|TRBJ2-7|TRBV6-2/TRBV6-3
ASQTGVEYEQY
>many|NA|TRBJ2-3|TRBV28
ASSFRGGGGDTQY
>few|NA|TRBJ2-2|TRBV12-3/TRBV12-4
ASSYLSRTGELF
>NA|NA|TRBJ1-4|TRBV9
ASSVGGATNEKLF
>many|TRBD1|TRBJ2-7|TRBV15
ATSTGTGLTYEQY
>few|TRBD1|TRBJ2-7|TRBV4-1
ASSQGISGRGHEQY